A selection of T cell receptor beta chains follows, all from one sample in a study of blood T cell repertoires in COVID-19. Profiling relied on immunoSEQ multiplex PCR, and the TCRdb table lists in-frame clones only, not all of them. The sample carries about 260,000 clones, around 92% recorded once. Material: peripheral blood. Receptor source: a person under 35 with COVID-19, enrolled during active disease. Both conserved end residues are part of each CDR3. Rows may omit the clone size; those that give it use once, few, many or a size class.

size	J	V	length	CDR3
NA	TRBJ1-3	TRBV5-1	14	CASSLEGTGNTIYF
NA	TRBJ1-4	TRBV25-1	13	CASSEKGNEKLFF
NA	TRBJ2-3	TRBV10-3	15	CAISIAGTPADTQYF
NA	TRBJ2-5	TRBV29-1	15	CSVQGTSDHQETQYF
NA	TRBJ2-1	TRBV5-4	16	CASSLKAGSSYNEQFF
NA	TRBJ2-5	TRBV24-1	15	CATSDLQGDQETQYF
NA	TRBJ2-3	TRBV19	15	CASSILATSTDTQYF
NA	TRBJ2-7	TRBV28	15	CASSPSLAGPYEQYF
once	TRBJ1-6	TRBV27	16	CASRFTWDRVNSPLHF
NA	TRBJ2-3	TRBV6-5	14	CASSSRTRSDTQYF
NA	TRBJ2-1	TRBV7-9	15	CASSLGDSLYNEQFF
NA	TRBJ2-7	TRBV5-1	16	CASSASGQPTSYEQYF
NA	TRBJ2-7	TRBV5-1	13	CASWGEEGDEQYF
NA	TRBJ2-2	TRBV5-1	15	CASSGDRGDTGELFF
NA	TRBJ1-1	TRBV5-1	13	CASMGGENTEAFF
NA	TRBJ2-7	TRBV24-1	16	CATSEPGGPSAYEQYF
NA	TRBJ1-5	TRBV7-9	15	CASSYGDSGNQPQHF
NA	TRBJ2-4	TRBV10-3	13	CAIRSDTGDIQYF
NA	TRBJ2-5	TRBV20-1	14	CSASVQGIQETQYF
NA	TRBJ1-6	TRBV27	16	CASSSHDQGLFLPLHF
NA	TRBJ2-7	TRBV4-1	15	CASSQVLRSSYEQYF
NA	TRBJ2-7	TRBV7-9	14	CASSGEGRTYEQYF
NA	TRBJ2-1	TRBV6-4	14	CASSARLGAGEQFF
NA	TRBJ2-6	TRBV2	19	CASGPDQKQGHPGANVLTF
NA	TRBJ1-2	TRBV18	14	CASSPGQFNYGYTF
NA	TRBJ2-3	TRBV4-2	16	CASSRTGGEGTDTQYF
NA	TRBJ2-1	TRBV15	14	CATSRVTGVDEQFF
once	TRBJ2-7	TRBV7-6	15	CASSWGLAGGGEQYF
NA	TRBJ2-5	TRBV19	12	CASSPGGETQYF
NA	TRBJ2-7	TRBV11-2	14	CASSRDRGGYEQYF
NA	TRBJ2-5	TRBV5-6	15	CASSLAQGIQETQYF
once	TRBJ2-7	TRBV5-5	15	CASTTSGPSSYEQYF
once	TRBJ2-1	TRBV5-1	15	CASSLSGTSGNEQFF
NA	TRBJ2-7	TRBV4-2	14	CASSQDLGFYEQYF
NA	TRBJ2-1	TRBV28	14	CATERGNPYNEQFF
NA	TRBJ2-2	TRBV3-1/TRBV3-2	16	CASSQARGFGTGELFF
NA	TRBJ2-7	TRBV9	14	CASSVAGQGHEQYF
once	TRBJ1-2	TRBV3-1/TRBV3-2	16	CASSPSSGALNYGYTF
NA	TRBJ2-7	TRBV4-2	16	CASSQDGGIFSYEQYF
few	TRBJ1-2	TRBV9	16	CASSAKGVRGNYGYTF
NA	TRBJ2-2	TRBV19	15	CASSRLAGGTGELFF
NA	TRBJ2-2	TRBV24-1	17	CATSDSTGTTNTGELFF
NA	TRBJ2-5	TRBV3-1/TRBV3-2	16	CASSPRGSEIQETQYF
NA	TRBJ2-3	TRBV19	14	CASSIGRYADTQYF
NA	TRBJ2-5	TRBV4-2	15	CASGEAGGPILTQYF
NA	TRBJ1-4	TRBV5-5	14	CASSWGQGYEKLFF
NA	TRBJ2-7	TRBV24-1	14	CATSDESTGLEQYF
NA	TRBJ2-2	TRBV5-6	17	CASSTVIAGGYTGELFF